The clone carrying this TCR beta chain is a singleton in its sample. The data stem from a study of blood T cell repertoires in COVID-19. As for the study in general: Both acute and convalescent COVID-19 samples were obtained from the United States, Italy and Spain.

Germline CDR1 is SGHRS and CDR2 is YFSETQ. The CDR3 is made up of 19 amino acids. Germline trimming cut 3 bases from V and 1 base from J; bases unmatched to any gene: 10. As originally analysed: The assay estimated nucleated cells by amplifying reference gene primers. Assay used: immunoSEQ multiplex PCR; TCRdb lists only in-frame clones, some missing. V, J and clone size reflect that table, while D and trimming were determined from the DNA. This sample carries tens of thousands of clones, approximately 90% of them seen once, and the ten largest clones take approximately 2.3%. The receptor was isolated from a human donor with active COVID-19. The donor label of this sample is uncertain. The chain uses TRBV5-1 and TRBJ2-2; 12 nucleotides agree with TRBD2. Sequencing used peripheral blood. The CDR3 bases are TGCGCCAGCAGCTACTCGACTAGCGGGGGACTATTGAACACCGGGGAGCTGTTTTTT. This translates into CASSYSTSGGLLNTGELFF.